The table lists the clone carrying this TCR beta chain with many counts. The record originates from a study of spatial heterogeneity in lung cancer. Time point defined: blood at routine non-recurrence follow-up after resection. Trimming stripped 6 bases from V and 1 base from J, with 15 bases between. CDR3 size: 15 residues. Germline lookup yields CDR1 SEHNR and CDR2 FQNEAQ (reference sequence). TCRdb reprocessed the 5' RACE reads with MiXCR, giving one entry per CDR3 protein. The sample shows tens of thousands of distinct CDR3 sequences, under 9% of them seen only once. The chain recombines TRBV7-9 with TRBJ1-1, with D possibly matching TRBD1 (5 bases). This TCR was recovered from a male donor with early-stage non-small cell lung cancer. Sequenced material: PBMCs, taken at follow-up. CDR3 sequence reads: CASSYLGGSNTEAFF. The CDR3 DNA is TGTGCCAGCAGTTATCTGGGGGGTTCGAACACTGAAGCTTTCTTT.